One and the same sample provided the 14 T cell receptor beta chains below, sequenced in a study of blood T cell repertoires in COVID-19. TCRdb's table, derived via immunoSEQ multiplex PCR, lists solely in-frame clones and lacks some. The table has approximately 150,000 clones, around 91% seen once. Material for sequencing was peripheral blood. The receptor set was obtained from a man aged 18 to 29 with COVID-19, enrolled during active disease.

This sequence joins TRBV6-5 and TRBJ2-7; TRBD2 is a possible D gene (5 bases). The germline V gene has CDR1 MNHEY and CDR2 SVGAGI. Trimming pared 4 bases from V and 5 bases from J, leaving 6 bases between. This CDR3 comprises 11 residues. CDR3 DNA: TGTGCCAGCAGTTGGGGAGACGAGCAGTACTTC. It specifies CASSWGDEQYF.

This rearrangement joins TRBV5-1 to TRBJ2-7, with D possibly TRBD1 on 8 matching bases. CDR1 and CDR2 (germline): SGHRS, YFSETQ. V lost 3 bases, J lost 7 bases, and 17 bases lay in between. The CDR3 contains 14 residues. The CDR3: CASSSKQGGVEQYF. DNA of the CDR3: TGCGCCAGCAGCTCCAAACAGGGGGGGGTTGAGCAGTACTTC.

The genes are TRBV27 and TRBJ2-5, with TRBD1 identical over 7 bases. V gave up 5 bases and J gave up 1 base; unmatched junction bases: 7. The CDR3 length is 15 residues. Germline values: CDR1 MNHEY, CDR2 SMNVEV (reference sequence). This CDR3 reads CASSTFRQGQETQYF. DNA for the CDR3: TGTGCCAGCAGTACTTTCCGACAGGGCCAAGAGACCCAGTACTTC.

The gene calls are TRBV28 and TRBJ2-1; 7 bases line up with TRBD2. CDR1 is MDHEN and CDR2 is SYDVKM in the germline V gene. The J segment lost 3 bases and the V segment lost 7 bases, leaving 3 bases of the junction unmatched. This CDR3 contains 13 residues. CDR3 nucleotide sequence: TGTGCCAGCACTAGCGGACGCTACAATGAGCAGTTCTTC. It specifies CASTSGRYNEQFF.

This clone was recorded only once. The J gene is TRBJ2-7, the V gene TRBV27; D might be TRBD2 (5 bases). CDR1 and CDR2 (germline): MNHEY, SMNVEV (reference sequence). CDR3 length: 13 residues. The V end lost 0 bases, the J end lost 3 bases, and 6 bases lay between the germline ends. In DNA form, the CDR3 reads TGTGCCAGCAGTTTATCAGCGGACTACGAGCAGTACTTC. Encoded protein: CASSLSADYEQYF.

This chain connects TRBV6-2 or TRBV6-3 to TRBJ1-1; no reliable D call. Germline values: CDR1 MNHEY, CDR2 SVGEGT. The V and J ends lost 2 bases and 11 bases respectively, with 18 bases between them. This CDR3 contains 14 residues. CDR3 nucleotide sequence: TGTGCCAGCAGTTACGCTCTCAGAACAAACGTCGCTTTCTTT. It is translated as CASSYALRTNVAFF.

The genes are TRBV29-1 and TRBJ1-1; D may be TRBD1 (5 bases). V was pared by 6 bases and J by 1 base, with 12 bases between. Germline values: CDR1 SQVTM, CDR2 ANQGSEA. CDR3 size: 13 residues. The CDR3 loop reads CSVIRVGNTEAFF. In DNA, the CDR3 is TGCAGCGTGATCAGGGTAGGGAACACTGAAGCTTTCTTT.

This clone showed up just once. This rearrangement joins TRBV9 to TRBJ2-2; unclear D gene. This CDR3 is built from 15 residues. Germline V gene lookup returns CDR1 SGDLS and CDR2 YYNGEE. Trimming left V 3 bases short and J 6 bases short, with 15 bases between. The CDR3 DNA reads as TGTGCCAGCAGCGGCCAATCCGGGTTGGCCGGGGAGCTGTTTTTT. Protein sequence: CASSGQSGLAGELFF. Supplemented by reference TRBV9 and TRBJ2-2, the full variable domain reads DSGVTQTPKHLITATGQRVTLRCSPRSGDLSVYWYQQSLDQGLQFLIQYYNGEERAKGNILERFSAQQFPDLHSELNLSSLELGDSALYFCASSGQSGLAGELFFGEGSRLTVL.

V usage is TRBV9 and J usage is TRBJ2-1; 7 positions match TRBD2. The germline V gene encodes CDR1 SGDLS and CDR2 YYNGEE. V lost 0 bases, J lost 6 bases, and 15 bases stayed unmatched. This CDR3 contains 18 residues. In DNA form, the CDR3 reads TGTGCCAGCAGCGTAGGTGCTAGCGGCATAGTCGGGGTCAATGAGCAGTTCTTC. This translates into CASSVGASGIVGVNEQFF.

The chain recombines TRBV4-2 with TRBJ2-7; TRBD2 agrees at 9 bases. The V segment lost 3 bases and the J segment 3 bases; nucleotides outside the gene matches: 0. The CDR3 sequence is 13 residues long. Germline CDR1 reads LGHNA; CDR2 reads YNFKEQ. The CDR3 sequence: CASSQREGYEQYF. The CDR3 nucleotides read TGTGCCAGCAGCCAGCGGGAGGGCTACGAGCAGTACTTC.

This chain uses TRBV11-3 with TRBJ1-1, with D possibly being TRBD1 (6 bases). The CDR3 spans 15 residues. With 5 bases removed from V and 4 bases from J, the gap between germline ends came to 17 bases. Germline CDR1 SGHNT, CDR2 YENEEA. The CDR3: CASSIGGGRGTEAFF. In DNA, the CDR3 is TGTGCCAGCAGCATTGGGGGGGGCCGGGGCACTGAAGCTTTCTTT.

The genes are TRBV5-1 and TRBJ2-2; 7 nucleotides align to TRBD2. The germline gives CDR1 SGHRS, CDR2 YFSETQ. Trimming removed 1 base from V and 0 bases from J; junction bases left unmatched: 9. This CDR3 has 18 amino acids. As DNA, the CDR3 is TGCGCCAGCAGCTTGTTTTCGGGACTACCCTCGAACACCGGGGAGCTGTTTTTT. It translates to CASSLFSGLPSNTGELFF.

The V and J genes are TRBV7-8 and TRBJ1-1; TRBD1 aligns across 7 bases. Germline V gene sequence: CDR1 SGHVS, CDR2 FQNEAQ. This CDR3 comprises 14 residues. V lost 5 bases to trimming and J lost 5 bases; unmatched junction nucleotides: 8. The DNA of the CDR3 is TGTGCCAGCAGCGACAGGGTACGAGGAACTGAAGCTTTCTTT. As protein: CASSDRVRGTEAFF.

The chain employs TRBV5-5 and TRBJ2-5; TRBD1 might be the D (7 bases). Trimming shortened V by 7 bases and J by 3 bases, and 10 bases separated the two germline ends. The length of the CDR3 is 12 residues. Germline CDR1 reads SGHKS; CDR2 reads YYEKEE (reference sequence). Written as DNA, the CDR3 is TGTGCCAGCGCGGGACAGAAAGAGACCCAGTACTTC. Translated, it gives CASAGQKETQYF.